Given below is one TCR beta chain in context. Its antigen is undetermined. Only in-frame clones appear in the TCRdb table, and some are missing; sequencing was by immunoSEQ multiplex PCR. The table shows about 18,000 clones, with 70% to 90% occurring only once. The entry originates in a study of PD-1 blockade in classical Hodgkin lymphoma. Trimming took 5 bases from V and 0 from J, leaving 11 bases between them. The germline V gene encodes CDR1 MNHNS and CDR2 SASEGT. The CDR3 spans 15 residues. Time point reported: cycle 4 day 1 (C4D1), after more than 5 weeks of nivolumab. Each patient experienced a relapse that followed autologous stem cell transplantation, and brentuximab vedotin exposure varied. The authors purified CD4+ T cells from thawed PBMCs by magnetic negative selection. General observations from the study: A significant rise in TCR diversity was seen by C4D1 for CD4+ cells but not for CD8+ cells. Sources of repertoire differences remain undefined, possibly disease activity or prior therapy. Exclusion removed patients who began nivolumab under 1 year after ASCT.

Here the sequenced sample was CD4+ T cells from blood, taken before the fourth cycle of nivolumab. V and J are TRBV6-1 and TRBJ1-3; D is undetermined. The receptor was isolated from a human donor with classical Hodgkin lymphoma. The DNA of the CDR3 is TGTGCCAGCAGTACAGTGGGAGGCTCTGGAAACACCATATATTTT. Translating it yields CASSTVGGSGNTIYF.